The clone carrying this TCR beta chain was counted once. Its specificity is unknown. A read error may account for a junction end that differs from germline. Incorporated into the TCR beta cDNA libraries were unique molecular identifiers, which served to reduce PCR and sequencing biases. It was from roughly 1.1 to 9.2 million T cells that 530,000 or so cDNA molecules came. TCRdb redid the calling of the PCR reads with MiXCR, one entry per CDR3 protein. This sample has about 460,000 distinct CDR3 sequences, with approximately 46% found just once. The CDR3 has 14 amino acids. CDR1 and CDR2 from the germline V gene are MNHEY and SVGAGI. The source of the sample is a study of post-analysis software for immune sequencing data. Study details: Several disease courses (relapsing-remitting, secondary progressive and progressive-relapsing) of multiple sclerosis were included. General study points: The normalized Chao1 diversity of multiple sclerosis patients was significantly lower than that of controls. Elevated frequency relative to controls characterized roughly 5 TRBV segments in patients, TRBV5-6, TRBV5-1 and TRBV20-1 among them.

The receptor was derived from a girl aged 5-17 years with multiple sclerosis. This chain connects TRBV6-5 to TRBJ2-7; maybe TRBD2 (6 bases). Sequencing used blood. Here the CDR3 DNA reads TGTGCCGGCAGTTATAGCATGCGGGGTGGCGAGCAGTACTTC. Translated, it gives CAGSYSMRGGEQYF.